The clone carrying this TCR beta chain was observed a few times. The sample comes from a study of T cells in Graves' hyperthyroidism and ophthalmopathy. The TCR beta CDR3 regions underwent amplification using RNA transcripts as the source. HTBI primers were the set used in a first-round RT-PCR of the TCR CDR3. From the multiplex PCR reads, TCRdb called clonotypes with MiXCR, one entry per CDR3 protein. The profile shows hundreds of thousands of distinct CDR3 sequences, 14% of them singletons. The germline V gene has CDR1 SEHNR and CDR2 FQNEAQ (reference sequence). V was clipped by 1 base and J by 9 bases; unmatched bases: 13. This CDR3 comprises 16 residues.

The chain is built from TRBV7-9 and TRBJ2-7; 9 bases align to TRBD2. The source of this sequence is a woman under 30 with Graves' hyperthyroidism. The sample comprised blood. CDR3 amino acids: CASSLGGTSQIGGQYF. The CDR3 bases are TGTGCCAGCAGCTTAGGGGGGACTAGCCAAATCGGAGGGCAGTACTTC.